These 26 T cell receptor beta chains share one sample of origin, sequenced in a study of cytomegalovirus exposure and HLA in healthy donors. Use of 60 Vbeta and 13 Jbeta primers characterized the PCR. The protocol was immunoSEQ multiplex PCR, while the TCRdb copy is restricted to in-frame clones and leaves out a portion. The sample contains around 90,000 clones, around 86% of which appear only once. The sequencing sample was made of PBMCs. The receptors shown here come from a man aged 25 to 40 in good health and CMV-seropositive.

J is TRBJ1-1 and V is TRBV18, with D possibly being TRBD1 (6 bases). The germline V gene encodes CDR1 KGHSH and CDR2 LQKENI. Trimming shortened V by 1 base and J by 3 bases, and 9 bases separated the two germline ends. This CDR3 has 14 residues. CDR3 region: CASSPQGGDTEAFF. The CDR3 nucleotides are TGTGCCAGCTCACCACAGGGGGGGGACACTGAAGCTTTCTTT.

The rearrangement joins TRBV10-3 to TRBJ1-1; 8 nucleotides match TRBD1. The CDR3 runs to 15 residues. J gave up 4 bases and V 2 bases, and 6 bases lay outside the gene matches. Germline CDR1 and CDR2: ENHRY and SYGVKD. In nucleotides, the CDR3 is TGTGCCATCAGTGAGGGGGGCAGGGGGCTCACTGAAGCTTTCTTT. It encodes CAISEGGRGLTEAFF.

V usage is TRBV7-3 and J usage is TRBJ2-5; the D gene is possibly TRBD2 (6 bases). Per germline, CDR1 SGHTA and CDR2 FQGTGA. The CDR3 is 15 amino acids. Trimming pared 1 base from V and 5 bases from J, leaving 14 bases between. The CDR3 region is CASSLNGGVWETQYF. In nucleotides, the CDR3 is TGTGCCAGCAGCTTAAATGGAGGGGTGTGGGAGACCCAGTACTTC.

CDR3 sequence: CASSKLTGNYGYTF. The CDR3 region has the DNA TGCGCCAGCAGCAAACTGACAGGGAACTATGGCTACACCTTC. The J gene is TRBJ1-2, the V gene TRBV5-1; 7 bases fit TRBD1. The CDR3 has 14 amino acids. The germline gives CDR1 SGHRS, CDR2 YFSETQ. Losses at the gene ends were 4 bases for V and 2 bases for J; bases not matched to a gene: 5.

The rearrangement uses TRBV6-5 and TRBJ2-7, with 7 bases that match TRBD1. V trimming: 6 bases; J trimming: 0 bases; junction bases outside the gene matches: 8. Germline V CDR1 and CDR2: MNHEY, SVGAGI. The CDR3 has 15 residues. The CDR3 protein is CASSRDRVASYEQYF. The CDR3 DNA reads TGTGCCAGCAGCCGTGACAGGGTGGCCTCCTACGAGCAGTACTTC.

V gene TRBV5-1 combines with J gene TRBJ2-7; D uncertain. In germline, CDR1 is SGHRS, CDR2 YFSETQ. With 1 base removed from V and 1 base from J, the gap between germline ends came to 9 bases. CDR3 length equals 14 residues. DNA of the CDR3: TGCGCCAGCAGCTTGCTGTCTGCGTCCTACGAGCAGTACTTC. It specifies CASSLLSASYEQYF.

This chain links TRBV27 with TRBJ1-5; D call uncertain. In germline, CDR1 is MNHEY, CDR2 SMNVEV (reference sequence). This CDR3 comprises 13 residues. V lost 6 bases to trimming and J lost 5 bases, with 11 bases between them. The CDR3 bases are TGTGCCAGCAGCGCGGGCGGTTATCAGCCCCAGCATTTT. This codes for CASSAGGYQPQHF.

V and J are TRBV7-9 and TRBJ2-3; the match to TRBD2 covers 10 bases. Germline V gene lookup returns CDR1 SEHNR and CDR2 FQNEAQ (reference sequence). The CDR3 has 17 residues. The V segment lost 3 bases and the J segment 5 bases; nucleotides outside the gene matches: 11. In nucleotides, the CDR3 is TGTGCCAGCAGCTTCATCCTAGCGGGAGCTAGTGGAGATACGCAGTATTTT. As protein: CASSFILAGASGDTQYF.

This rearrangement joins TRBV5-6 to TRBJ1-5; TRBD1 is a possible D gene (5 bases). Germline-derived CDR1 and CDR2 are SGHDT and YYEEEE. The CDR3 extends over 15 amino acids. V was trimmed by 0 bases and J by 6 bases, leaving 13 bases between them. CDR3 protein: CASSLASGGSQPQHF. DNA for the CDR3: TGTGCCAGCAGCTTGGCCTCGGGGGGTAGTCAGCCCCAGCATTTT.

The chain is built from TRBV27 and TRBJ2-6; D remains ambiguous. Germline CDR1 is MNHEY and CDR2 is SMNVEV (reference sequence). CDR3 length: 16 residues. The V gene lost 4 bases and the J gene lost 0 bases, with 10 bases spanning the gap. The CDR3 bases are TGTGCCAGCAGTTCTCCTCACAGCTCTGGGGCCAACGTCCTGACTTTC. The encoded protein is CASSSPHSSGANVLTF.

The CDR3 loop is CASSPWDGGKETQYF. The CDR3, as DNA: TGCGCCAGCAGCCCATGGGACGGGGGGAAAGAGACCCAGTACTTC. V gene TRBV5-1 combines with J gene TRBJ2-5; 7 bases are a match to TRBD2. The V and J ends lost 4 bases and 3 bases, in that order; junction bases with no gene match: 9. Per the germline V gene, CDR1 is SGHRS and CDR2 is YFSETQ. This CDR3 has 15 amino acids.

This chain links TRBV29-1 with TRBJ2-1, with D possibly TRBD2 on 6 matching bases. There are 16 residues in the CDR3. The germline CDR1 and CDR2 sequences are SQVTM and ANQGSEA. V was shortened by 2 bases and J by 2 bases, with 16 bases between the two germline ends. The CDR3 DNA is TGCAGCGTTGAAACTAGCAGACGATACACCTACAATGAGCAGTTCTTC. Amino acids: CSVETSRRYTYNEQFF.

CDR3 protein: CASSVGELGREDQPQHF. The CDR3 DNA follows: TGTGCCAGCAGTGTCGGTGAATTGGGCAGGGAAGATCAGCCCCAGCATTTT. The chain joins TRBV2 to TRBJ1-5, with D possibly TRBD1 on 5 matching bases. The CDR3 extends over 17 amino acids. Trimming stripped 4 bases from V and 5 bases from J, with 21 bases between. CDR1 is SNHLY and CDR2 is FYNNEI in the germline V gene.

The rearrangement joins TRBV5-1 to TRBJ1-2; 9 bases line up with TRBD1. The J segment lost 3 bases and the V segment lost 4 bases, leaving 7 bases of the junction unmatched. The germline V gene encodes CDR1 SGHRS and CDR2 YFSETQ. This CDR3 comprises 15 residues. The CDR3 spells CASSPRTGAHYGYTF. The CDR3 region has the DNA TGCGCCAGCAGCCCTAGGACAGGGGCACACTATGGCTACACCTTC.

This chain joins TRBV5-6 and TRBJ1-6, with D unresolved. The CDR3 totals 15 residues. Trimming took 4 bases from V and 7 from J, leaving 15 bases between them. CDR1 is SGHDT and CDR2 is YYEEEE in the germline V gene. The CDR3 coding sequence is TGTGCCAGCAGCCCGCTTAACACAGAGAATTCACCCCTCCACTTT. Translating it yields CASSPLNTENSPLHF.

A note on this clone: One end of the junction fails to match germline, which may point to a read error. The chain has TRBV7-9 and TRBJ2-3; 10 bases are a match to TRBD1. Germline V gives CDR1 SEHNR, CDR2 FQNEAQ (reference sequence). The CDR3 runs 13 residues. The CDR3 DNA sequence: TGTGCCAGCCGCGAGGGACAGGGGAACCCCTCACATTTT. This codes for CASREGQGNPSHF.

The rearrangement joins TRBV6-1 to TRBJ1-1, with 9 nucleotides matching TRBD1. With V trimmed by 2 bases and J by 3 bases, 13 bases remained unmatched. This CDR3 has 18 residues. Germline CDR1 is MNHNS and CDR2 is SASEGT. CDR3 loop: CASSEFLDRGSEDTEAFF. CDR3 coding DNA: TGTGCCAGCAGTGAATTTCTTGACAGGGGGTCAGAAGACACTGAAGCTTTCTTT.

V and J are TRBV6-1 and TRBJ2-5; 11 bases are shared with TRBD1. CDR3 length equals 15 residues. J gave up 5 bases and V 2 bases, and 4 bases lay outside the gene matches. In germline, CDR1 is MNHNS, CDR2 SASEGT. This CDR3 is CASSERTGGAETQYF. CDR3 coding DNA: TGTGCCAGCAGTGAAAGGACAGGGGGCGCCGAGACCCAGTACTTC.

The rearrangement links TRBV18 to TRBJ2-7; 7 bases are a match to TRBD1. Germline CDR1 and CDR2: KGHSH and LQKENI. Trimming took 2 bases from V and 3 from J; bases not matched to a gene: 4. This CDR3 has 14 residues. The CDR3 reads CASSPGTADYEQYF. In DNA form, the CDR3 reads TGTGCCAGCTCACCAGGGACAGCCGACTACGAGCAGTACTTC.

The rearrangement uses TRBV5-1 and TRBJ2-5; 10 positions match TRBD2. CDR1 and CDR2 from the germline V gene are SGHRS and YFSETQ. This CDR3 is 15 amino acids long. V lost 5 bases, J lost 2 bases, and 6 bases stayed unmatched. The CDR3 loop is CASSGGLAQQETQYF. The DNA of the CDR3 is TGCGCCAGCAGTGGGGGACTAGCGCAACAAGAGACCCAGTACTTC.

DNA of the CDR3: TGTGCCAGCAGCTGGGGCGGGGCCACCGGGGAGCTGTTTTTT. Protein: CASSWGGATGELFF. The chain couples TRBV5-6 to TRBJ2-2; D might be TRBD2 (6 bases). Germline V gene lookup returns CDR1 SGHDT and CDR2 YYEEEE. This CDR3 is 14 amino acids long. Between the trimmed V and J ends, which lost 3 bases and 4 bases, there was a span of 10 bases.

This sequence joins TRBV5-4 and TRBJ2-1; 8 positions match TRBD1. CDR3 length: 15 amino acids. Losses at the gene ends were 4 bases for V and 3 bases for J; bases not matched to a gene: 6. CDR1 is SGHNT, CDR2 YYREEE, per germline (reference sequence). The chain's CDR3 is CASSLTGGGYNEQFF. DNA for the CDR3: TGTGCCAGCAGCCTCACAGGGGGTGGCTACAATGAGCAGTTCTTC.

V gene TRBV30 combines with J gene TRBJ2-7, with D possibly being TRBD1 (6 bases). The CDR3 is 12 amino acids. Trimming cost V 3 bases and J 3 bases, with 9 bases left between them. Looked up from germline, CDR1 is GTSNPN and CDR2 is SVGIG (reference sequence). This CDR3 is CAWRPRGYEQYF. For the CDR3, the DNA is TGTGCCTGGAGGCCCAGGGGCTACGAGCAGTACTTC.

The V gene is TRBV7-9, the J gene TRBJ1-4; TRBD1 aligns across 10 bases. Germline V gene data show CDR1 as SEHNR and CDR2 as FQNEAQ (reference sequence). The CDR3 has 15 amino acids. V lost 5 bases, J lost 7 bases, and 7 bases stayed unmatched. The chain's CDR3 is CASSLGTGESEKLFF. CDR3 in DNA: TGTGCCAGCAGCCTGGGGACAGGGGAGAGTGAAAAACTGTTTTTT.

V usage is TRBV11-3 and J usage is TRBJ2-5, with TRBD1 matching over 8 bases. The J call may be wrong; the DNA end is better matched by TRBJ2-7. In germline, CDR1 is SGHNT, CDR2 YENEEA. The CDR3 is made up of 15 amino acids. For the CDR3, the DNA is TGTGCCAGCAGCTTAGTGGTACAGGGGGCCTACGAGCAGTACTTC. This translates into CASSLVVQGAYEQYF.

The V gene is TRBV11-2, the J gene TRBJ1-4, with D hard to call. Germline-derived CDR1 and CDR2 are SGHAT and FQNNGV. This CDR3 comprises 14 residues. The V end lost 7 bases, the J end lost 11 bases, and 20 bases lay between the germline ends. The CDR3 DNA reads TGTGCCAGCACTGCCGGCGGGTTGATGTCGAAACTGTTTTTT. Amino acids: CASTAGGLMSKLFF.